One sample yielded the 13 T cell receptor beta chains listed below, sequenced in a study of regulatory T cells in long-lasting Graves disease. The authors built TCR beta libraries using iRepertoire HTBI primers and Arm-PCR of CDR3 regions. Each CDR3 protein is one row after TCRdb ran MiXCR on the multiplex PCR reads. The sample yields 500,000 or so distinct CDR3 sequences, 12% to 15% seen once. As for time point: newly diagnosed GD, antithyroid drugs for less than 3 months. Preparation of the TCR library used RNA extracted from PBMCs. Another study also made use of these data, one on T cells in Graves' hyperthyroidism and ophthalmopathy.

This specimen consisted of peripheral blood mononuclear cells (PBMCs), obtained at new diagnosis, from a patient treated with antithyroid drugs. The source of these receptors is a woman between 50 and 59 years old with Graves disease.

In its sample, this clonotype was seen a few times. This chain uses TRBV20-1 with TRBJ2-7, with 7 bases fitting TRBD2. Germline V gives CDR1 DFQATT, CDR2 SNEGSKA (reference sequence). Losses at the gene ends were 5 bases for V and 3 bases for J; bases not matched to a gene: 13. The CDR3 runs to 15 residues. The CDR3 DNA reads as TGCAGTGCTTATATAGCGGGTAGGAACTTCTACGAGCAGTACTTC. This codes for CSAYIAGRNFYEQYF.

This clonotype was detected ten times or more. This chain links TRBV12-3 or TRBV12-4 with TRBJ2-5; D gene uncertain. The V end was cut by 3 bases, the J end by 0 bases, with 8 bases between. This CDR3 is 14 amino acids long. CDR3 region: CASSLWTDQETQYF. Here the CDR3 DNA reads TGTGCCAGCAGTTTGTGGACGGACCAAGAGACCCAGTACTTC.

This clonotype appeared many times. The chain links TRBV28 to TRBJ2-3; D remains ambiguous. Germline V gives CDR1 MDHEN, CDR2 SYDVKM. V gave up 3 bases and J gave up 6 bases, with 10 bases separating them. CDR3 length: 13 amino acids. The CDR3 is CASSFPGSDTQYF. The CDR3 DNA sequence: TGTGCCAGCAGTTTCCCCGGCTCGGATACGCAGTATTTT.

Remarks on this clonotype: It may be a read error: a sequence one base away is much more abundant. J is TRBJ1-6 and V is TRBV2; no clear D gene. Per germline, CDR1 SNHLY and CDR2 FYNNEI. V dropped 11 bases and J dropped 8 bases, with 16 bases sitting between them. The CDR3 runs 13 residues. The CDR3 loop is CACMIGLDSPLHF. CDR3 sequence (DNA): TGTGCCTGCATGATCGGGTTGGATTCACCCCTCCACTTT.

This clonotype was counted only a few times. J is TRBJ2-7 and V is TRBV14; D is ambiguous. V lost 5 bases to trimming and J lost 4 bases, with 15 bases between them. CDR1 SGHDN and CDR2 FVKESK come from the germline V gene. The CDR3 sequence is 14 residues long. The CDR3 region has the DNA TGTGCCAGCAGCTCGGACCTGGTCGTTTACGAGCAGTACTTC. Its translation: CASSSDLVVYEQYF.

This clonotype was detected ten times or more. The chain couples TRBV24-1 to TRBJ2-5; D might be TRBD1 (5 bases). The CDR3 covers 15 residues. V was trimmed by 2 bases and J by 1 base, leaving 10 bases between them. Germline CDR1 reads KGHDR; CDR2 reads SFDVKD. This CDR3 reads CATSDSGALQETQYF. The CDR3 DNA follows: TGTGCCACCAGTGATTCTGGGGCCCTCCAAGAGACCCAGTACTTC.

The V and J genes are TRBV5-1 and TRBJ1-3; D call uncertain. V was clipped by 0 bases and J by 4 bases, with 8 bases between them. This CDR3 region has 14 residues. The V gene's germline CDR1 is SGHRS and CDR2 YFSETQ. Written as DNA, the CDR3 is TGCGCCAGCAGCTTGGACACCGCAGGAAACACCATATATTTT. Encoded protein: CASSLDTAGNTIYF.

The table lists this clonotype with many counts. The genes are TRBV29-1 and TRBJ1-2, with a possible D match to TRBD1 (5 bases). V was clipped by 4 bases and J by 4 bases, with 22 bases between them. Germline CDR1 reads SQVTM; CDR2 reads ANQGSEA. The CDR3 runs 16 residues. CDR3 residues: CSVAPGPARSSYGYTF. CDR3 DNA: TGCAGCGTTGCCCCAGGGCCTGCCAGGTCCAGCTATGGCTACACCTTC.

Points on this clonotype: Being one base from a much bigger clone, this may be a read error. The chain uses TRBV6-1 and TRBJ2-7; 12 positions agree with TRBD1. Germline V CDR1 and CDR2: MNHNS, SASEGT. The length of the CDR3 is 17 residues. The trim removed 4 bases at V and 3 bases at J, leaving 10 bases unmatched. The CDR3 reads CASSGDRGLVAGYEQYF. CDR3 sequence (DNA): TGTGCCAGCAGTGGGGACAGGGGGCTCGTCGCCGGCTACGAGCAGTACTTC.

In this sample, this clonotype turned up many times. This chain joins TRBV20-1 and TRBJ2-1; 7 bases line up with TRBD2. With 6 bases clipped from V and 3 bases from J, the junction kept 11 bases outside the gene matches. CDR1 is DFQATT and CDR2 is SNEGSKA in the germline V gene (reference sequence). CDR3 size: 15 residues. The CDR3 nucleotides are TGCAGTGCCCCGGTGTGGGCGGGAGTCTACAATGAGCAGTTCTTC. Protein sequence: CSAPVWAGVYNEQFF.

This clonotype was seen only a few times. The chain carries TRBV5-4 and TRBJ2-1; 10 bases are shared with TRBD2. Germline-derived CDR1 and CDR2 are SGHNT and YYREEE (reference sequence). This CDR3 has 13 amino acids. The V segment lost 8 bases and the J segment 4 bases; nucleotides outside the gene matches: 3. This CDR3 is CASQAGGYNEQFF. For the CDR3, the DNA is TGTGCCAGTCAAGCGGGAGGGTACAATGAGCAGTTCTTC.

This clonotype was found a few times. The chain combines TRBV6-1 with TRBJ1-5; maybe TRBD1 (5 bases). The CDR3 spans 14 residues. Trimming took 2 bases from V and 3 from J, leaving 8 bases between them. CDR1 is MNHNS, CDR2 SASEGT, per germline. The CDR3 nucleotides are TGTGCCAGCAGTGAATCAGGGAACAATCAGCCCCAGCATTTT. Protein product: CASSESGNNQPQHF.

The table lists this clonotype with many counts. The rearrangement links TRBV11-2 to TRBJ2-7, with 8 nucleotides matching TRBD2. The CDR3 is 15 residues long. V gave up 4 bases and J gave up 3 bases; unmatched junction bases: 8. The germline gives CDR1 SGHAT, CDR2 FQNNGV. CDR3 DNA: TGTGCCAGCAGCTCCGATGCGGGAGGTTTCTACGAGCAGTACTTC. It translates to CASSSDAGGFYEQYF.